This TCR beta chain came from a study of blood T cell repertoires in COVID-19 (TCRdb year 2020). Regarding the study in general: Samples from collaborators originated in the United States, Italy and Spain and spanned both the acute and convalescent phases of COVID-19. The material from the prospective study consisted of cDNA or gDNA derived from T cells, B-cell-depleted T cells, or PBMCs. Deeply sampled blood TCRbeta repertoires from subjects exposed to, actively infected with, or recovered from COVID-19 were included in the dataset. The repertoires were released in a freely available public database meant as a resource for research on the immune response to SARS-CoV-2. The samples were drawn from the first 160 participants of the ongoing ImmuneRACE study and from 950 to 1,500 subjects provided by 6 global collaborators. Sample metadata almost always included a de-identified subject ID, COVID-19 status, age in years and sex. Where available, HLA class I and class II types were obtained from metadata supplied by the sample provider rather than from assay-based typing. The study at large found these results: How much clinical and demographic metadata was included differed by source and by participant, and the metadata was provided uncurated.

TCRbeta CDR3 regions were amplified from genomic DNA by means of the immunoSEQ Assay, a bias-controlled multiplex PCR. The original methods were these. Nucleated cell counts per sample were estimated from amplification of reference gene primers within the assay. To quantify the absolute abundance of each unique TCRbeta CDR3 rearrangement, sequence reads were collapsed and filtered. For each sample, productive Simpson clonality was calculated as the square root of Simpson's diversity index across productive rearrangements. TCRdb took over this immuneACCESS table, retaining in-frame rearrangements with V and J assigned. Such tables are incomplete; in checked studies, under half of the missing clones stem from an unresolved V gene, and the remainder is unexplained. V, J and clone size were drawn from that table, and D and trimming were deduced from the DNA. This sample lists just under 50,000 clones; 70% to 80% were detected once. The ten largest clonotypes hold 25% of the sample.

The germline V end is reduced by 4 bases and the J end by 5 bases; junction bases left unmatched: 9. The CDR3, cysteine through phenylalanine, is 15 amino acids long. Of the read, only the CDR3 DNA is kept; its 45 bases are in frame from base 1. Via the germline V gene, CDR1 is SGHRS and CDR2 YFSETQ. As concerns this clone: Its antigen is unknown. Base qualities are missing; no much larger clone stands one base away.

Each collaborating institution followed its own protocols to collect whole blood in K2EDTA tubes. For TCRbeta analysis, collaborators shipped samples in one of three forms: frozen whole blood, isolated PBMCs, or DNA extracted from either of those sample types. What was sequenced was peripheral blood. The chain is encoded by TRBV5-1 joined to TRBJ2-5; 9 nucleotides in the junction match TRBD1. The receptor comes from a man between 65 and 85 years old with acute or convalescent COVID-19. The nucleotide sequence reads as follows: TGCGCCAGCAGCGTTGGGACAGGGCGGTATGAGACCCAGTACTTC. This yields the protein CASSVGTGRYETQYF.